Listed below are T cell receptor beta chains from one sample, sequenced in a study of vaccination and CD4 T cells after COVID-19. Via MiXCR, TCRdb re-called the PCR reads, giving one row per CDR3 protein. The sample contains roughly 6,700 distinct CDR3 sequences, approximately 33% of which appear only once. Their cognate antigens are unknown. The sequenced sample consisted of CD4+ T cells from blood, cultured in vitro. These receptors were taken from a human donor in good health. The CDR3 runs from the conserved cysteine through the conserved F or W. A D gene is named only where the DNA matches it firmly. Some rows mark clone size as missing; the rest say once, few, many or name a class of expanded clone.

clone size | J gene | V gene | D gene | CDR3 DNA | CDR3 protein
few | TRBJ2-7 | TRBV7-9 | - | TGTGCCAGCAGCTTAGGGGCGGTGGGACCCTACGAGCAGTACTTC | CASSLGAVGPYEQYF
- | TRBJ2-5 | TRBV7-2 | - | TGTGCCAGCAGCCCGGCCGAGACCCAGTACTTC | CASSPAETQYF
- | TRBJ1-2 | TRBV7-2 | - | TGTGCCAGCAGCTTAGGGCTTGACTTCGGCTATGGCTACACCTTC | CASSLGLDFGYGYTF
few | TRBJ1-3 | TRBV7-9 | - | TGTGCCAGCAGCAACGCAGGGCGGTCCTCTGGAAACACCATATATTTT | CASSNAGRSSGNTIYF
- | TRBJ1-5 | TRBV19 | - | TGTGCCAGTACTGGGGTAGGCAGTCAGCCCCAGCATTTT | CASTGVGSQPQHF
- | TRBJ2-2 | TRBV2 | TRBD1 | TGTGCCAGCAGAGAGGACAGGGCCGGGGAGCTGTTTTTT | CASREDRAGELFF
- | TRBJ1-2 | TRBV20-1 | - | TGCAGTGCCTCCGAGGGAGGGAATGGCTACACCTTC | CSASEGGNGYTF
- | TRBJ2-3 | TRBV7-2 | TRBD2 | TGTGCCAGCAGCTTAAAAAGTAGGACTAGCGGGATCTGGCATACGCAGTATTTT | CASSLKSRTSGIWHTQYF
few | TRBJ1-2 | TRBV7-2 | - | TGTGCCAGCAGCTTACATTTGAACTATGGCTACACCTTC | CASSLHLNYGYTF
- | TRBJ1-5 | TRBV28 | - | TGTGCCAGTGCGGGGTTGTGGCAGCCCCAGCATTTT | CASAGLWQPQHF
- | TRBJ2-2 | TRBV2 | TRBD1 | TGTGCCAGCAGTCGTAACAGGGGAACCGGGGAGCTGTTTTTT | CASSRNRGTGELFF
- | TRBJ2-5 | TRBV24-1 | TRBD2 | TGTGCCACCAGCGAGAAAAGCGGGAGGGCCAGTTGGGAGACCCAGTACTTC | CATSEKSGRASWETQYF
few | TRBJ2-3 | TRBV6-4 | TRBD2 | TGTGCCAGCAGTGACCTAGGACTAGCGGACACAGATACGCAGTATTTT | CASSDLGLADTDTQYF
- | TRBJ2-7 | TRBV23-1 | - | TGCGCCAGCGCCGCGGCAGCCTCCTACGAGCAGTACTTC | CASAAAASYEQYF
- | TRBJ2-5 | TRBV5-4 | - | TGTGCCAGCAGCTTGCCACACCAAGAGACCCAGTACTTC | CASSLPHQETQYF
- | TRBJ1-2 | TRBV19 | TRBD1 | TGTGCCAGTAGTACGAATACCGGGACAGGGTCCGTCTACACCTTC | CASSTNTGTGSVYTF